What follows is one T cell receptor (beta chain) and its context. Seattle's cohort entered during active infection and was followed longitudinally. The entry originates in a study of blood T cell repertoires in COVID-19. Study overall: Specimens from acute and convalescent COVID-19 originated in the United States, Italy and Spain. The analysed material was cDNA or gDNA that came from T cells, B-cell-depleted T cells, or PBMCs.

Authors' data handling: It was from reference gene primer amplification that nucleated cell counts were estimated. TCRdb's table, derived via immunoSEQ multiplex PCR, lists solely in-frame clones and lacks some. The DNA gave D and trimming, while V, J and clone size come from that table. The table records 440,000 or so clones, about 91% of them present only once. From germline, CDR1 is SGHRS and CDR2 YFSETQ. The CDR3 consists of 15 residues. V was cut by 5 bases and J by 4 bases, with 16 bases left in between. The chain has TRBV5-1 and TRBJ1-3; D might be TRBD1 (5 bases). The source material was peripheral blood. The origin of this receptor is a middle-aged woman with COVID-19, enrolled during active disease. CDR3 sequence reads: CASRGGKQRGNTIYF. CDR3 nucleotides: TGCGCCAGCAGGGGGGGGAAACAACGAGGAAACACCATATATTTT.